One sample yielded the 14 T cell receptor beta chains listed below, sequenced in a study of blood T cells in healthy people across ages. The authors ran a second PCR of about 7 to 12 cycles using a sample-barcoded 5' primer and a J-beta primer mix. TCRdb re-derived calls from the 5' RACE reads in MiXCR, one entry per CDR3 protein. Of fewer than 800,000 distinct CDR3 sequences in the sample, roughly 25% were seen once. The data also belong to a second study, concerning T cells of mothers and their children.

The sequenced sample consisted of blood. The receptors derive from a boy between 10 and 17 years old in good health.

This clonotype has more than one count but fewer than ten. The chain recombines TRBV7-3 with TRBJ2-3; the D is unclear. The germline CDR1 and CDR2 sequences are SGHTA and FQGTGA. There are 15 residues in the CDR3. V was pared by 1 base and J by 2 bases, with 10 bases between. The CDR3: CASSLMRVATDTQYF. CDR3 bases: TGTGCCAGCAGCTTAATGAGAGTTGCCACAGATACGCAGTATTTT.

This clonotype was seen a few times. The CDR3 coding sequence is TGTGCCAGCAGCCGGACAGTTATATCCTACGAGCAGTACTTC. Its protein product is CASSRTVISYEQYF. V usage is TRBV6-2 or TRBV6-3 and J usage is TRBJ2-7; D is possibly TRBD1 (6 bases). With 6 bases removed from V and 1 base from J, the gap between germline ends came to 13 bases. Germline CDR1 and CDR2: MNHEY and SVGEGT. The CDR3 is 14 amino acids.

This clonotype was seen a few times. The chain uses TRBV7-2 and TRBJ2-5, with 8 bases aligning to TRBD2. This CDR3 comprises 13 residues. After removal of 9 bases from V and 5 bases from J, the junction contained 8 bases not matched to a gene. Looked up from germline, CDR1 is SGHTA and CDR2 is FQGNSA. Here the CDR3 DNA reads TGTGCCAGTCACCCGGGAGGGGAGGAGACCCAGTACTTC. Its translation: CASHPGGEETQYF.

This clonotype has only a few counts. CDR3 coding DNA: TGTGCCAGCAGCTCACGTGGAGGGGGCTACGAGCAGTACTTC. This encodes CASSSRGGGYEQYF. This chain connects TRBV7-8 to TRBJ2-5; D could derive from TRBD1 or TRBD2 (6 bases each). The DNA matches TRBJ2-7 better at its end, which makes the J call doubtful. This CDR3 has 14 amino acids. Germline-derived CDR1 and CDR2 are SGHVS and FQNEAQ.

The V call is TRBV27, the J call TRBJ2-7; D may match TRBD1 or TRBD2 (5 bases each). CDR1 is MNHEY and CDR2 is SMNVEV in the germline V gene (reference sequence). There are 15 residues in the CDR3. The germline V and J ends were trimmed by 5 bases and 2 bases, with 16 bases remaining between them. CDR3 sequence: CASSPNRDRPYEQYF. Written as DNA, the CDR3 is TGTGCCAGCAGTCCAAACCGGGACCGACCCTACGAGCAGTACTTC.

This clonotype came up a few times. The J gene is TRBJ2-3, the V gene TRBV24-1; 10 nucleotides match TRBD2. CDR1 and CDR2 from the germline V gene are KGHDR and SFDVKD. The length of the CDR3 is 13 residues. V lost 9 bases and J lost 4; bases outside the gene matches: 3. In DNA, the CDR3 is TGTGCCACCGAGCGGGAGGGGGCAGATACGCAGTATTTT. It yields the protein CATEREGADTQYF.

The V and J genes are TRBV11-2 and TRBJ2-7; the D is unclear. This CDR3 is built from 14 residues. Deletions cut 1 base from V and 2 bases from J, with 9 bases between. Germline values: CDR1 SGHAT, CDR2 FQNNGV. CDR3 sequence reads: CASSLGVGAYEQYF. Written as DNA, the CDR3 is TGTGCCAGCAGCTTAGGAGTGGGTGCCTACGAGCAGTACTTC.

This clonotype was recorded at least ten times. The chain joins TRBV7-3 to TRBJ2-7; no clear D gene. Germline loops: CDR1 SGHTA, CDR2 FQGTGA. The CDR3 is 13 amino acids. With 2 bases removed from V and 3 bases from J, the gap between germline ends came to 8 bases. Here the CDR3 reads CASSLGPNYEQYF. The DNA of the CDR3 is TGTGCCAGCAGCTTAGGTCCAAACTACGAGCAGTACTTC.

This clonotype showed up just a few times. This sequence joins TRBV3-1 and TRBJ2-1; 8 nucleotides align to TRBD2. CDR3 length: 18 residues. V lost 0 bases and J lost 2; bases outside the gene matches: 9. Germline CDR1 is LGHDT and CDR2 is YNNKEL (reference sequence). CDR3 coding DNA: TGTGCCAGCAGCCAAGATCTTGGAAAACTAGCGGCCTACAATGAGCAGTTCTTC. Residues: CASSQDLGKLAAYNEQFF.

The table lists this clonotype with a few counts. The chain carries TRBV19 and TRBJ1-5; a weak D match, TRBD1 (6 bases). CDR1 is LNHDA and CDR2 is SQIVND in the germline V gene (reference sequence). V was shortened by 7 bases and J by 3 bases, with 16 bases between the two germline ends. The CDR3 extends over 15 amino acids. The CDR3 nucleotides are TGTGCCAGTAAGGAAGGTGGACAGCTCAATCAGCCCCAGCATTTT. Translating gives CASKEGGQLNQPQHF.

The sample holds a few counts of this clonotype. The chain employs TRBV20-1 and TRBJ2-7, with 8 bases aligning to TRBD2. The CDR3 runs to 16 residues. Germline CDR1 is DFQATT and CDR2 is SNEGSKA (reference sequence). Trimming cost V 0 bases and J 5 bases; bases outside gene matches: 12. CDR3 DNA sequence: TGCAGTGCTAGAGAGCCCGGGGGTAGCGGGGTAGACGAGCAGTACTTC. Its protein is CSAREPGGSGVDEQYF.

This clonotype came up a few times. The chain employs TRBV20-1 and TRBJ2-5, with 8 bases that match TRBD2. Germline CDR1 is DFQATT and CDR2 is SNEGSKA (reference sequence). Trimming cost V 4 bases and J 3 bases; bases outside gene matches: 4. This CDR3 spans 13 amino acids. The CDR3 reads CSAILAEEETQYF. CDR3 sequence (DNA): TGCAGTGCTATACTAGCGGAAGAAGAGACCCAGTACTTC.

CDR3 nucleotide sequence: TGTGCCAGCAGCCCGAGGACACCTGATACGCAGTATTTT. Amino acid sequence: CASSPRTPDTQYF. This chain links TRBV11-1 with TRBJ2-3; a possible D gene is TRBD1 (5 bases). This CDR3 is 13 amino acids long. V lost 5 bases to trimming and J lost 6 bases, with 12 bases between them. The V gene's germline CDR1 is SGHAT and CDR2 FQDESV (reference sequence).

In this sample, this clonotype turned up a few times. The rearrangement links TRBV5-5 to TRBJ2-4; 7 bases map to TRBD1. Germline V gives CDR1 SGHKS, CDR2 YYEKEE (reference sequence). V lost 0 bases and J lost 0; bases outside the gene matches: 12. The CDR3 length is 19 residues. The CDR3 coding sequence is TGTGCCAGCAGCTTGGTCCCCGGACAGGAGACTATAGCCAAAAACATTCAGTACTTC. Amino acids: CASSLVPGQETIAKNIQYF.